Listed below are T cell receptor beta chains from one sample, sequenced in a study of blood T cell repertoires in COVID-19. Libraries were prepared by immunoSEQ multiplex PCR; TCRdb keeps only in-frame clonotypes and omits some of them. This table has 250,000 to 400,000 clones, 89% appearing once. The sequenced sample consisted of PBMCs or T cells enriched from blood (not recorded which). The receptors shown here come from a man aged 60 to 69 who had recovered from COVID-19. Both conserved end residues are part of each CDR3. The order of the fields is CDR3 DNA, CDR3 protein, V gene, D gene, clone size, J gene. The D gene is left open where the match is weak. Size values are once, few and many counts, or a class for expanded clones, and some rows have none.

TGTGCCAGCAGCCCCACTAGCGGGGAGGGGAATACGCAGTATTTT CASSPTSGEGNTQYF TRBV5-4 TRBD2 NA TRBJ2-3
TGTGCCAGCAGTTTGAGGGACAGAGATTTCTATGGCTACACCTTC CASSLRDRDFYGYTF TRBV28 TRBD1 NA TRBJ1-2
TGTGCCAGCAGCACAGTTTACAAGCAGTACTTC CASSTVYKQYF TRBV28 NA NA TRBJ2-7
TGTGCCAGCAGTTTATTTCCCAAGAGAGAGACCCAGTACTTC CASSLFPKRETQYF TRBV28 NA NA TRBJ2-5
TGTGCCAGCAGCTTATCGCGACCGACTTACCAAGAGACCCAGTACTTC CASSLSRPTYQETQYF TRBV7-2 NA NA TRBJ2-5
TGTGCCAGCAGTTACTTAGGGGGCGCGAAAGATGAGCAGTTCTTC CASSYLGGAKDEQFF TRBV6-5 TRBD1 NA TRBJ2-1
TGTGCCAGCAGCTTACCCGAAGACAGGGGGCTGATGGAGACCCAGTACTTC CASSLPEDRGLMETQYF TRBV7-2 TRBD1 NA TRBJ2-5
TGTGCCAGCAGCTTACCGGGACTAGCGGGAGGTGCCTCCTACGAGCAGTACTTC CASSLPGLAGGASYEQYF TRBV7-9 TRBD2 NA TRBJ2-7
TGCGCCAGCAGCAAAGCCCAGTCTCAGGGTGAGACCCAGTACTTC CASSKAQSQGETQYF TRBV4-1 NA NA TRBJ2-5
TGTGCCAGCAGCAAAATAGGGCGGGTACTCTATGGCTACACCTTC CASSKIGRVLYGYTF TRBV21-1 NA once TRBJ1-2
TGCGCCAGCAGCCAAGAAAACGTCCCAGGTCGAAAACTGTTTTTT CASSQENVPGRKLFF TRBV4-3 NA NA TRBJ1-4
TGTGCCAGCAGGGTGGGGGGTCCTAGCAATCAGCCCCAGCATTTT CASRVGGPSNQPQHF TRBV28 NA NA TRBJ1-5
TGTGCCAGCAGCGTAGGGGGGCTAGCGGGACCAGGCGAGCAGTACTTC CASSVGGLAGPGEQYF TRBV9 TRBD2 NA TRBJ2-7
TGTGCCAGCAGCCAATCGGGACAGGGAGGGACTGAAGCTTTCTTT CASSQSGQGGTEAFF TRBV16 TRBD1 NA TRBJ1-1
TGTGCCAGCAGTTACTCAGGCCAGGGATCCACTGAAGCTTTCTTT CASSYSGQGSTEAFF TRBV6-5 NA NA TRBJ1-1
TGCGCCAGCAGCTTGGGTTACAGGGATGAAAAACTGTTTTTT CASSLGYRDEKLFF TRBV5-1 NA NA TRBJ1-4
TGTGCCACCAGTGATTGGGGGCGCCCCTACGAGCAGTACTTC CATSDWGRPYEQYF TRBV24-1 NA once TRBJ2-7
TGTGCCAGCAGCGTAGCTACACAGGGATTTGACTATGGCTACACCTTC CASSVATQGFDYGYTF TRBV9 NA NA TRBJ1-2
TGTGCCAGCAGCGTAGCGGCAGGGTTGGGCGGCTACACCTTC CASSVAAGLGGYTF TRBV9 NA NA TRBJ1-2
TGTGCCAGCAGTCCTCAAGAGACCCAGTACTTC CASSPQETQYF TRBV2 NA NA TRBJ2-5
TGTGCCAGCAGCCATTTGGGGGAGGAGAAGTTCTTC CASSHLGEEKFF TRBV3-1/TRBV3-2 NA NA TRBJ2-1
TGTGCCAGCAGTTCCCTAGCCGCCCGGGATACGCAGTATTTT CASSSLAARDTQYF TRBV27 NA NA TRBJ2-3
TGTGCCAGTAGTGACCACAGGGAACCTAACTATGGCTACACCTTC CASSDHREPNYGYTF TRBV19 NA NA TRBJ1-2
TGTGCCAGCAGCCCGCGACAGGGGGCGAACACTGAAGCTTTCTTT CASSPRQGANTEAFF TRBV7-9 TRBD1 NA TRBJ1-1
TGTGCCACCAGTGATTTATCAGCGGGAGCCGGCACAGATACGCAGTATTTT CATSDLSAGAGTDTQYF TRBV24-1 TRBD2 NA TRBJ2-3
TGTGCCAGCAGTTTCCCAGGGAAGAACACCGGGGAGCTGTTTTTT CASSFPGKNTGELFF TRBV6-2/TRBV6-3 NA NA TRBJ2-2
TGCGCCAGCAGCTTGGCTGGCGGGATTATCACAGATACGCAGTATTTT CASSLAGGIITDTQYF TRBV5-1 NA once TRBJ2-3
TGTGCCAGCAGCTTAGGGGACAGGGAGGGCAATCAGCCCCAGCATTTT CASSLGDREGNQPQHF TRBV7-2 TRBD1 NA TRBJ1-5
TGTGCCAGCAGTTACCTCAGGGGGCGAGAGACCCAGTACTTC CASSYLRGRETQYF TRBV6-2/TRBV6-3 TRBD1 NA TRBJ2-5
TGTGCCAGCAGCTCGGGACAGGCGCCCTACGAGCAGTACTTC CASSSGQAPYEQYF TRBV7-3 TRBD1 NA TRBJ2-7
TGTGCCAGTAAACGGTCGGGCACTGAAGCTTTCTTT CASKRSGTEAFF TRBV19 NA NA TRBJ1-1
TGTGCCAGCAGTTTCGCGGGCTTCTCCTACGAGCAGTACTTC CASSFAGFSYEQYF TRBV28 NA NA TRBJ2-7
TGTGCCTGGGGGGAGAACAATCAGCCCCAGCATTTT CAWGENNQPQHF TRBV30 NA few TRBJ1-5
TGTGCCAGCAGCCAAGATGATCCAGCTAGCGGGAACTCCTACGAGCAGTACTTC CASSQDDPASGNSYEQYF TRBV4-2 TRBD2 once TRBJ2-7
TGTGCCAGCAGATTGGGGACTAGCGGGACAGATACGCAGTATTTT CASRLGTSGTDTQYF TRBV6-5 TRBD2 NA TRBJ2-3
TGTGCCAGCAGCCCAACCGGGACAACTAACTATGGCTACACCTTC CASSPTGTTNYGYTF TRBV3-1/TRBV3-2 NA many TRBJ1-2
TGTGCCAGCAGGGACAGGGTGAATTCACCCCTCCACTTT CASRDRVNSPLHF TRBV25-1 TRBD1 NA TRBJ1-6
TGTGCCAGCAGCATGACGACAGGGATGGGGGGCTACACCTTC CASSMTTGMGGYTF TRBV5-4 TRBD1 NA TRBJ1-2
TGTGCCAGCAGCTTTCGACAGGGCTCCTACGAGCAGTACTTC CASSFRQGSYEQYF TRBV9 TRBD1 NA TRBJ2-7
TGCGCCAGCAGCTTGGATACGGGTAGACCCTTTTATAGCTCCTACAATGAGCAGTTCTTC CASSLDTGRPFYSSYNEQFF TRBV5-1 NA NA TRBJ2-1
TGTGCCAGCAGTTCCGGGACAGGGTACTACGAGCAGTACTTC CASSSGTGYYEQYF TRBV7-2 TRBD1 NA TRBJ2-7
TGTGCCAGCAGCTTACTGTTAGCGGTTCACACCGGGGAGCTGTTTTTT CASSLLLAVHTGELFF TRBV7-9 NA NA TRBJ2-2
TGTGCCAGCAGCCCCTACGGTACTCGGTACTTC CASSPYGTRYF TRBV7-9 NA NA TRBJ2-7
TGTGCCAGCACCGGGGGACAGGGGGTATCTGGGGCCAACGTCCTGACTTTC CASTGGQGVSGANVLTF TRBV28 TRBD1 few TRBJ2-6
TGTGCCAGCAGTTACCTTGACCCGGGACACCAAATGGAGCAGTACTTC CASSYLDPGHQMEQYF TRBV6-5 NA NA TRBJ2-7
TGTGCCAGCAGCCAAACAGGGGGCGGGTGGCAGCCCCAGCATTTT CASSQTGGGWQPQHF TRBV6-5 TRBD1 NA TRBJ1-5
TGTGCCAGCAGTGCGGAGGGTGTTCACGAGCAGTACTTC CASSAEGVHEQYF TRBV2 NA NA TRBJ2-7
TGTGCCAGCAGCTTAGTTCAGGGAGAAGCTTTCTTT CASSLVQGEAFF TRBV7-3 NA once TRBJ1-1